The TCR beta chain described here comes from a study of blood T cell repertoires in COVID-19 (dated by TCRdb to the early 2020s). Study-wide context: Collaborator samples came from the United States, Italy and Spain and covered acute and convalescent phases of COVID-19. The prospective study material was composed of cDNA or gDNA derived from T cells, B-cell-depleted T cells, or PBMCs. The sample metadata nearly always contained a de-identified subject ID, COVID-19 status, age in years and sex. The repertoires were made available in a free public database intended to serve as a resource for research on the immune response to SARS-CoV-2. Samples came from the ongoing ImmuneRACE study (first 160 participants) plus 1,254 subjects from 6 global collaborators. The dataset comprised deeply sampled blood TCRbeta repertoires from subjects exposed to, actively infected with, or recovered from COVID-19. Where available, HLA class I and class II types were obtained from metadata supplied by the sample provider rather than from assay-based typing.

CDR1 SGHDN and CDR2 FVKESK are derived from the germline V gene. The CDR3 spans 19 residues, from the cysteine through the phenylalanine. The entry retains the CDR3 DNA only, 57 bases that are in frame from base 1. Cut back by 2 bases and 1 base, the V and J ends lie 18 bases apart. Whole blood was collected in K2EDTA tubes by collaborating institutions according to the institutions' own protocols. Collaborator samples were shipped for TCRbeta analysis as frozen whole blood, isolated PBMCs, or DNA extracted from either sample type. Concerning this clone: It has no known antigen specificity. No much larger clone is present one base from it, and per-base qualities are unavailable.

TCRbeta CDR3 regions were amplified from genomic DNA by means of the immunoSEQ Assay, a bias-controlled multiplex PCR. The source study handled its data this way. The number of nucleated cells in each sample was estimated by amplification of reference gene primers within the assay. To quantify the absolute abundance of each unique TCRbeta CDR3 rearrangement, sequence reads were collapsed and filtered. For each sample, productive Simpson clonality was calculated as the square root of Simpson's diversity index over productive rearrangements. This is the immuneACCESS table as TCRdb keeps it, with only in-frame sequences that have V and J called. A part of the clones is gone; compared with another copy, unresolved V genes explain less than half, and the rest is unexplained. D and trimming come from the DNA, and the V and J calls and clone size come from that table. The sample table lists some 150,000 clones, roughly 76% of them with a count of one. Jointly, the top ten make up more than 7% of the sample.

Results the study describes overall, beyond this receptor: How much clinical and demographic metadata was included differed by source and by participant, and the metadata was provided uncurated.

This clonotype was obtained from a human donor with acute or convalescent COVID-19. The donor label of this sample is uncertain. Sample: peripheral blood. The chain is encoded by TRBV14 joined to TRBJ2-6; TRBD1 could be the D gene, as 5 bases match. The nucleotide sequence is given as TGTGCCAGCAGCCAAATACCAGGAAAAGGGGCGTCTGGGGCCAACGTCCTGACTTTC. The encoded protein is CASSQIPGKGASGANVLTF.